The rows below give T cell receptor beta chains drawn from one sample of a study of shared clonotypes between healthy human individuals. Data came from immunoSEQ multiplex PCR; TCRdb stores just in-frame clones and leaves some out. The data hold roughly 2.2 million clones, with 80% to 95% observed a single time. Sequenced sample: naive CD4+ T cells from PBMCs. Receptor source: a man aged 18 to 35 in good health. Some clones in this sample may be carry-over from other donors' samples. The CDR3 runs from the conserved cysteine through the conserved F or W. D genes are given only for firm matches. The listing skips clone size in some rows; elsewhere it reads once, few, many or a size class.

D gene: NA
V gene: TRBV5-1
clone size: NA
J gene: TRBJ2-3
CDR3 protein: CASSPGGAGDTQYF
CDR3 DNA: TGCGCCAGCAGCCCGGGTGGGGCAGGAGATACGCAGTATTTT

D gene: NA
V gene: TRBV28
clone size: NA
J gene: TRBJ1-2
CDR3 protein: CASRSSKNYGYTF
CDR3 DNA: TGTGCCAGCAGATCCTCTAAAAACTATGGCTACACCTTC

D gene: TRBD1
V gene: TRBV25-1
clone size: NA
J gene: TRBJ1-4
CDR3 protein: CASSLRGANEKLFF
CDR3 DNA: TGTGCCAGCAGTCTCAGGGGGGCTAATGAAAAACTGTTTTTT

D gene: TRBD1
V gene: TRBV6-4
clone size: once
J gene: TRBJ1-1
CDR3 protein: CASKRDRMNTEAFF
CDR3 DNA: TGTGCCAGCAAACGGGACAGAATGAACACTGAAGCTTTCTTT

D gene: NA
V gene: TRBV5-1
clone size: NA
J gene: TRBJ2-5
CDR3 protein: CASSSMDSSETQYF
CDR3 DNA: TGCGCCAGCAGCTCGATGGATAGCAGTGAGACCCAGTACTTC

D gene: TRBD1
V gene: TRBV5-1
clone size: NA
J gene: TRBJ1-5
CDR3 protein: CASSTGTGGWQPQHF
CDR3 DNA: TGCGCCAGCAGCACCGGGACAGGGGGCTGGCAGCCCCAGCATTTT

D gene: NA
V gene: TRBV7-3
clone size: NA
J gene: TRBJ2-3
CDR3 protein: CASSLTVGGPTDTQYF
CDR3 DNA: TGTGCCAGCAGCTTAACGGTCGGCGGGCCCACAGATACGCAGTATTTT

D gene: TRBD1
V gene: TRBV9
clone size: once
J gene: TRBJ1-4
CDR3 protein: CASSARTGSGEKLFF
CDR3 DNA: TGTGCCAGCAGCGCTCGGACAGGGAGTGGTGAAAAACTGTTTTTT

D gene: TRBD2
V gene: TRBV2
clone size: NA
J gene: TRBJ2-1
CDR3 protein: CASIRGPGGLSNEQFF
CDR3 DNA: TGTGCCAGCATAAGGGGTCCGGGAGGGCTCTCCAATGAGCAGTTCTTC

D gene: NA
V gene: TRBV5-4
clone size: NA
J gene: TRBJ1-2
CDR3 protein: CASSLDRGSFYGYTF
CDR3 DNA: TGTGCCAGCAGCCTGGACCGTGGGTCGTTCTATGGCTACACCTTC

D gene: NA
V gene: TRBV6-6
clone size: NA
J gene: TRBJ2-5
CDR3 protein: CASSYEGLKTQYF
CDR3 DNA: TGTGCCAGCAGTTACGAGGGATTGAAGACCCAGTACTTC

D gene: TRBD1
V gene: TRBV29-1
clone size: NA
J gene: TRBJ2-7
CDR3 protein: CSVGDRLPYEQYF
CDR3 DNA: TGCAGCGTTGGGGACAGGCTACCCTACGAGCAGTACTTC

D gene: NA
V gene: TRBV9
clone size: NA
J gene: TRBJ2-7
CDR3 protein: CASSPGPQVGEQYF
CDR3 DNA: TGTGCCAGCAGCCCCGGGCCCCAAGTAGGCGAGCAGTACTTC

D gene: NA
V gene: TRBV28
clone size: NA
J gene: TRBJ2-2
CDR3 protein: CASSLGLTGELFF
CDR3 DNA: TGTGCCAGCAGTTTAGGGCTTACCGGGGAGCTGTTTTTT

D gene: TRBD1
V gene: TRBV19
clone size: NA
J gene: TRBJ1-1
CDR3 protein: CASTRQGRGTEAFF
CDR3 DNA: TGTGCCAGTACCCGACAGGGGCGTGGTACTGAAGCTTTCTTT

D gene: NA
V gene: TRBV28
clone size: NA
J gene: TRBJ2-7
CDR3 protein: CASRVGLSYEQYF
CDR3 DNA: TGTGCCAGCAGGGTCGGTTTAAGCTACGAGCAGTACTTC

D gene: NA
V gene: TRBV10-1
clone size: NA
J gene: TRBJ1-2
CDR3 protein: CAKVTRGGPYGYTF
CDR3 DNA: TGCGCCAAGGTGACCCGGGGGGGGCCCTATGGCTACACCTTC

D gene: NA
V gene: TRBV15
clone size: NA
J gene: TRBJ2-5
CDR3 protein: CATSRDRAETQYF
CDR3 DNA: TGTGCCACCAGCAGAGATCGAGCGGAGACCCAGTACTTC

D gene: NA
V gene: TRBV7-2
clone size: NA
J gene: TRBJ2-3
CDR3 protein: CASTHDTDTQYF
CDR3 DNA: TGTGCCAGCACCCATGACACAGATACGCAGTATTTT

D gene: NA
V gene: TRBV9
clone size: NA
J gene: TRBJ2-3
CDR3 protein: CASSVDSADTQYF
CDR3 DNA: TGTGCCAGCAGCGTCGACTCTGCAGATACGCAGTATTTT

D gene: TRBD1
V gene: TRBV27
clone size: NA
J gene: TRBJ1-3
CDR3 protein: CASGQGRRGNTIYF
CDR3 DNA: TGTGCCAGCGGACAGGGACGTCGGGGAAACACCATATATTTT

D gene: NA
V gene: TRBV28
clone size: NA
J gene: TRBJ1-3
CDR3 protein: CASRSARASGNTIYF
CDR3 DNA: TGTGCCAGCAGATCCGCCAGGGCTTCTGGAAACACCATATATTTT

D gene: NA
V gene: TRBV5-1
clone size: NA
J gene: TRBJ2-3
CDR3 protein: CASSLGPARRTDTQYF
CDR3 DNA: TGCGCCAGCAGCTTGGGACCCGCTCGCCGCACAGATACGCAGTATTTT

D gene: NA
V gene: TRBV5-1
clone size: NA
J gene: TRBJ1-4
CDR3 protein: CASSFQQGGEKLFF
CDR3 DNA: TGCGCCAGCAGCTTTCAACAGGGAGGGGAAAAACTGTTTTTT

D gene: NA
V gene: TRBV6-1
clone size: NA
J gene: TRBJ1-5
CDR3 protein: CASSARGNQPQHF
CDR3 DNA: TGTGCCAGCAGTGCCAGGGGTAATCAGCCCCAGCATTTT

D gene: TRBD1
V gene: TRBV28
clone size: few
J gene: TRBJ1-5
CDR3 protein: CASSFRGPSQPQHF
CDR3 DNA: TGTGCCAGCAGTTTCAGGGGGCCTAGTCAGCCCCAGCATTTT

D gene: TRBD1
V gene: TRBV28
clone size: NA
J gene: TRBJ1-5
CDR3 protein: CASSLGTGRQPQHF
CDR3 DNA: TGTGCCAGCAGTTTAGGGACAGGAAGGCAGCCCCAGCATTTT

D gene: NA
V gene: TRBV27
clone size: NA
J gene: TRBJ2-7
CDR3 protein: CASSLSGGTLPYEQYF
CDR3 DNA: TGTGCCAGCAGTTTATCCGGCGGGACCTTGCCCTACGAGCAGTACTTC

D gene: NA
V gene: TRBV29-1
clone size: NA
J gene: TRBJ2-3
CDR3 protein: CSVKVVGPPGDTQYF
CDR3 DNA: TGCAGCGTGAAAGTGGTGGGGCCCCCGGGGGATACGCAGTATTTT

D gene: NA
V gene: TRBV10-3
clone size: NA
J gene: TRBJ2-7
CDR3 protein: CAISEFLAAHDEQYF
CDR3 DNA: TGTGCCATCAGTGAGTTTCTAGCTGCACACGACGAGCAGTACTTC

D gene: TRBD1
V gene: TRBV6-4
clone size: NA
J gene: TRBJ2-7
CDR3 protein: CASSDPRGWGSSYEQYF
CDR3 DNA: TGTGCCAGCAGTGATCCCAGGGGGTGGGGGAGCTCCTACGAGCAGTACTTC

D gene: TRBD2
V gene: TRBV5-1
clone size: once
J gene: TRBJ2-1
CDR3 protein: CASSRGTSGTYEQFF
CDR3 DNA: TGCGCCAGCAGCCGGGGGACTAGCGGGACATATGAGCAGTTCTTC

D gene: NA
V gene: TRBV5-5
clone size: NA
J gene: TRBJ2-7
CDR3 protein: CASSLVSQGQYF
CDR3 DNA: TGTGCCAGCAGCTTGGTCTCCCAGGGGCAGTACTTC

D gene: NA
V gene: TRBV7-2
clone size: NA
J gene: TRBJ2-1
CDR3 protein: CASSPTQLPYNEQFF
CDR3 DNA: TGTGCCAGCAGCCCGACACAATTACCCTACAATGAGCAGTTCTTC

D gene: NA
V gene: TRBV27
clone size: once
J gene: TRBJ1-1
CDR3 protein: CASIPLGRGAGNTEAFF
CDR3 DNA: TGTGCCAGCATCCCACTAGGCAGGGGAGCTGGAAACACTGAAGCTTTCTTT

D gene: NA
V gene: TRBV15
clone size: NA
J gene: TRBJ1-2
CDR3 protein: CATSRQGGGARGYTF
CDR3 DNA: TGTGCCACCAGCCGCCAAGGGGGGGGCGCAAGGGGCTACACCTTC

D gene: NA
V gene: TRBV28
clone size: NA
J gene: TRBJ2-7
CDR3 protein: CASRGSGRVRYEQYF
CDR3 DNA: TGTGCCAGCAGGGGGTCGGGCAGGGTCAGGTACGAGCAGTACTTC

D gene: NA
V gene: TRBV6-6
clone size: few
J gene: TRBJ1-5
CDR3 protein: CASSSPLLTDQPQHF
CDR3 DNA: TGTGCCAGCAGTTCCCCCCTGCTGACTGACCAGCCCCAGCATTTT

D gene: TRBD1
V gene: TRBV7-2
clone size: NA
J gene: TRBJ2-4
CDR3 protein: CASSPGTANIQYF
CDR3 DNA: TGTGCCAGCAGCCCAGGGACAGCAAACATTCAGTACTTC

D gene: NA
V gene: TRBV7-3
clone size: NA
J gene: TRBJ2-7
CDR3 protein: CASSPGGREQYF
CDR3 DNA: TGTGCCAGCAGCCCGGGTGGGCGCGAGCAGTACTTC

D gene: TRBD1
V gene: TRBV28
clone size: NA
J gene: TRBJ2-3
CDR3 protein: CASSPQGALDTQYF
CDR3 DNA: TGTGCCAGCAGCCCACAGGGGGCTCTAGATACGCAGTATTTT

D gene: NA
V gene: TRBV2
clone size: NA
J gene: TRBJ1-3
CDR3 protein: CASSRQATIHSGNTIYF
CDR3 DNA: TGTGCCAGCAGCCGACAGGCGACAATCCACTCTGGAAACACCATATATTTT

D gene: NA
V gene: TRBV15
clone size: NA
J gene: TRBJ1-2
CDR3 protein: CATSGSDSYSYGYTF
CDR3 DNA: TGTGCCACCAGCGGCTCGGACAGCTATTCCTATGGCTACACCTTC

D gene: TRBD2
V gene: TRBV7-9
clone size: NA
J gene: TRBJ2-1
CDR3 protein: CASSFTGGINEQFF
CDR3 DNA: TGTGCCAGCAGCTTCACGGGAGGTATAAATGAGCAGTTCTTC

D gene: NA
V gene: TRBV28
clone size: NA
J gene: TRBJ2-1
CDR3 protein: CASGTNYNEQFF
CDR3 DNA: TGTGCCAGCGGGACAAATTACAATGAGCAGTTCTTC

D gene: TRBD1
V gene: TRBV5-1
clone size: NA
J gene: TRBJ2-2
CDR3 protein: CASSQDSDRGRAGELFF
CDR3 DNA: TGCGCCAGCAGTCAAGATTCGGACAGGGGGCGCGCCGGGGAGCTGTTTTTT

D gene: NA
V gene: TRBV5-4
clone size: NA
J gene: TRBJ1-1
CDR3 protein: CASSLLLPGNTEAFF
CDR3 DNA: TGTGCCAGCAGCTTGCTTTTGCCCGGGAACACTGAAGCTTTCTTT

D gene: NA
V gene: TRBV9
clone size: NA
J gene: TRBJ2-7
CDR3 protein: CASSGASGYEQYF
CDR3 DNA: TGTGCCAGCAGCGGGGCTAGTGGGTACGAGCAGTACTTC

D gene: NA
V gene: TRBV25-1
clone size: NA
J gene: TRBJ2-4
CDR3 protein: CASSESSGWAKNIQYF
CDR3 DNA: TGTGCCAGCAGTGAATCATCAGGGTGGGCCAAAAACATTCAGTACTTC

D gene: TRBD2
V gene: TRBV5-1
clone size: NA
J gene: TRBJ2-5
CDR3 protein: CASTPLRPGLAGGFQETQYF
CDR3 DNA: TGCGCCAGCACCCCTCTACGCCCGGGACTAGCGGGAGGGTTCCAAGAGACCCAGTACTTC

D gene: NA
V gene: TRBV5-1
clone size: NA
J gene: TRBJ2-7
CDR3 protein: CASSLVVAGSYEQYF
CDR3 DNA: TGCGCCAGCAGCTTGGTTGTAGCTGGTTCGTACGAGCAGTACTTC

D gene: TRBD1
V gene: TRBV28
clone size: NA
J gene: TRBJ2-7
CDR3 protein: CASTTGTGVWEQYF
CDR3 DNA: TGTGCCAGCACTACCGGGACAGGCGTGTGGGAGCAGTACTTC

D gene: TRBD1
V gene: TRBV7-6
clone size: NA
J gene: TRBJ1-2
CDR3 protein: CASSPDRDRYGYTF
CDR3 DNA: TGTGCCAGCAGCCCGGACAGGGATCGCTATGGCTACACCTTC

D gene: NA
V gene: TRBV28
clone size: NA
J gene: TRBJ1-3
CDR3 protein: CASSLFGGRTIYF
CDR3 DNA: TGTGCCAGCAGTTTATTCGGAGGACGCACCATATATTTT

D gene: NA
V gene: TRBV7-3
clone size: NA
J gene: TRBJ2-5
CDR3 protein: CASSLTLTRDQETQYF
CDR3 DNA: TGTGCCAGCAGCTTAACGTTAACGAGGGATCAAGAGACCCAGTACTTC

D gene: TRBD1
V gene: TRBV6-1
clone size: NA
J gene: TRBJ2-1
CDR3 protein: CASSVTGYNEQFF
CDR3 DNA: TGTGCCAGCAGTGTGACAGGGTACAATGAGCAGTTCTTC

D gene: NA
V gene: TRBV29-1
clone size: NA
J gene: TRBJ2-7
CDR3 protein: CSVEVIQSHEQYF
CDR3 DNA: TGCAGCGTAGAGGTTATTCAGTCCCACGAGCAGTACTTC

D gene: NA
V gene: TRBV6-5
clone size: NA
J gene: TRBJ2-7
CDR3 protein: CASSYSRTHPVDEQYF
CDR3 DNA: TGTGCCAGCAGTTACTCTAGGACCCATCCGGTTGACGAGCAGTACTTC